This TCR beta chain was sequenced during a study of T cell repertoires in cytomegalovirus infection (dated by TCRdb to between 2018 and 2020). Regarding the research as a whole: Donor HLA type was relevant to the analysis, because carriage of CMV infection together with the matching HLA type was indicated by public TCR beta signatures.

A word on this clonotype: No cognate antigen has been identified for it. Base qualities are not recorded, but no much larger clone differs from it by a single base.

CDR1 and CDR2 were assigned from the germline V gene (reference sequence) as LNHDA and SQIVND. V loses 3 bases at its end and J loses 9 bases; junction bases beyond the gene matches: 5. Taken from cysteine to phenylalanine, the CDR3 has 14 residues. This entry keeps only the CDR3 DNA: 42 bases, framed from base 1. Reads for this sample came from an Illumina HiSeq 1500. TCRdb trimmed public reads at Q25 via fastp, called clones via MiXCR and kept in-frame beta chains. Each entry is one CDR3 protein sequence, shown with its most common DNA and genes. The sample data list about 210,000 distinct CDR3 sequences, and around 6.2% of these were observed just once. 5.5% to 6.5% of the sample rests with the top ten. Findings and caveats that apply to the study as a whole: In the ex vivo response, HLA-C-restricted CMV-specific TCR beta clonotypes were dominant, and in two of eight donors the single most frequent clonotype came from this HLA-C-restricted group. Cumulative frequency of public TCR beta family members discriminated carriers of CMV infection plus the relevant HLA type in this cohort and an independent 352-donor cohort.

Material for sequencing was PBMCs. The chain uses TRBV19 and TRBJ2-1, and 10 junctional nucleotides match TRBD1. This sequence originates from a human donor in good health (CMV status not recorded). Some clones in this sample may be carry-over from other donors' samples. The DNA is TGTGCCAGTAGTATTGGGGACAGGGGTGGTGAGCAGTTCTTC. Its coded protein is CASSIGDRGGEQFF. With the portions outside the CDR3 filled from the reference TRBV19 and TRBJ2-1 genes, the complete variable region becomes DGGITQSPKYLFRKEGQNVTLSCEQNLNHDAMYWYRQDPGQGLRLIYYSQIVNDFQKGDIAEGYSVSREKKESFPLTVTSAQKNPTAFYLCASSIGDRGGEQFFGPGTRLTVL.